Ten or more counts support the clone carrying this T cell receptor (beta chain). The CDR3 has 20 residues. Germline assignment: CDR1 LGHNA and CDR2 YSLEER. Trimming cost V 0 bases and J 0 bases; bases outside gene matches: 11. Tagging with unique molecular identifiers was applied to individual cDNA molecules. From the 5' RACE reads, TCRdb called clonotypes with MiXCR, one entry per CDR3 protein. The table lists 25,000 to 30,000 distinct CDR3 sequences, about 5.7% of them singletons. This entry is derived from a study of early T cells in non-severe SARS-CoV-2 infection. The clonotype comes from an adult who was a healthcare worker with PCR-confirmed SARS-CoV-2 infection or an uninfected control (not recorded which). The gene calls are TRBV4-3 and TRBJ1-6, with 7 bases lining up with TRBD1. Sequenced input: whole blood. This CDR3 reads CASSQDPFPTGSSYNSPLHF. The CDR3 coding sequence is TGCGCCAGCAGCCAAGATCCTTTCCCGACAGGGAGCTCCTATAATTCACCCCTCCACTTT.